This record covers a single T cell receptor beta chain. This entry comes from a study of cytomegalovirus exposure and HLA in healthy donors. Overall study context: The roughly 130 validation repertoires used the same platform as the roughly 700 first-cohort repertoires (as reported by a later analysis).

CDR3 length: 16 residues. Looked up from germline, CDR1 is MDHEN and CDR2 is SYDVKM. The ends were cut back, 0 bases at V and 3 bases at J, with 11 bases in the middle. Method: immunoSEQ multiplex PCR; TCRdb's copy keeps in-frame clones and lacks some. The table has about 95,000 clones, around 84% seen once. The V gene is TRBV28, the J gene TRBJ2-2; the D is unclear. The clonotype originates from a man between 18 and 35 years old in good health and CMV-seropositive. Sequencing was performed on PBMCs. The CDR3, as DNA: TGTGCCAGCAGTTTATGGACGGTGACTTACACCGGGGAGCTGTTTTTT. Its protein product is CASSLWTVTYTGELFF. Full variable domain (remainder filled in from reference TRBV28 and TRBJ2-2): DVKVTQSSRYLVKRTGEKVFLECVQDMDHENMFWYRQDPGLGLRLIYFSYDVKMKEKGDIPEGYSVSREKKERFSLILESASTNQTSMYLCASSLWTVTYTGELFFGEGSRLTVL.